Shown below are 5 T cell receptor beta chains from a single sample sequenced in a study of blood T cell repertoires in COVID-19. Libraries were prepared by immunoSEQ multiplex PCR; TCRdb keeps only in-frame clonotypes and omits some of them. The sample gives about 270,000 clones, around nine tenths of which show up once; around a tenth is in the top ten. The sample taken for sequencing was peripheral blood. These receptors all come from a man aged 35 to 55 who had recovered from COVID-19.

The table lists this clone with a few counts. The chain couples TRBV6-5 to TRBJ1-6, with 10 bases matching TRBD1. From germline, CDR1 is MNHEY and CDR2 SVGAGI. The CDR3 length is 14 residues. J lost 4 bases, V lost 6 bases, and 0 bases had no gene match. For the CDR3, the DNA is TGTGCCAGCAGGGACAGGGGGTATAATTCACCCCTCCACTTT. Protein sequence: CASRDRGYNSPLHF.

The V and J genes are TRBV9 and TRBJ2-1; 7 bases align to TRBD2. The CDR3 sequence is 17 residues long. The V and J ends lost 0 bases and 4 bases, in that order; junction bases with no gene match: 10. Germline CDR1 is SGDLS and CDR2 is YYNGEE. CDR3 coding DNA: TGTGCCAGCAGCGTAGGAGGTGCGGGGAGGGTTTACAATGAGCAGTTCTTC. Its translation: CASSVGGAGRVYNEQFF.

The rearrangement joins TRBV7-9 to TRBJ1-6; a possible D gene is TRBD1 (6 bases). This CDR3 has 12 amino acids. Germline V CDR1 and CDR2: SEHNR, FQNEAQ (reference sequence). The V and J ends lost 6 bases and 9 bases respectively, with 9 bases between them. The DNA for the CDR3 is TGTGCCAGCAGTAGGGGGTCTTCACCCCTCCACTTT. It encodes CASSRGSSPLHF.

The genes are TRBV19 and TRBJ2-3, with D possibly matching TRBD2 (6 bases). The germline V and J ends were trimmed by 6 bases and 8 bases, with 18 bases remaining between them. Germline loops: CDR1 LNHDA, CDR2 SQIVND (reference sequence). This CDR3 region has 14 residues. CDR3: CASSTGTVPGTQYF. The CDR3 DNA reads as TGTGCCAGTAGCACCGGGACTGTCCCCGGTACGCAGTATTTT.

V and J are TRBV6-6 and TRBJ1-2; D uncertain. The germline CDR1 and CDR2 sequences are MNHNY and SVGAGI (reference sequence). With 10 bases removed from V and 1 base from J, the gap between germline ends came to 7 bases. This CDR3 has 11 residues. The CDR3: CAITGNYGYTF. CDR3 in DNA: TGTGCCATCACCGGTAACTATGGCTACACCTTC.